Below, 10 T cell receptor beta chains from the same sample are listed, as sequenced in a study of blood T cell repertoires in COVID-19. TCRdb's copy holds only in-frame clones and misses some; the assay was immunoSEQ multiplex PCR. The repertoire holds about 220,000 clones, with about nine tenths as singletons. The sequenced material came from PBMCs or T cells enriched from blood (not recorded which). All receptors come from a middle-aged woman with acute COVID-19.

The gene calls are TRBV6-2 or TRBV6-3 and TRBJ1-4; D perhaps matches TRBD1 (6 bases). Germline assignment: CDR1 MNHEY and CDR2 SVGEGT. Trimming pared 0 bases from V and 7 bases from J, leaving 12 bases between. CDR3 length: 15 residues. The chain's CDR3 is CASSYSGAAGEKLFF. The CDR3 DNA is TGTGCCAGCAGTTACTCGGGGGCGGCGGGTGAAAAACTGTTTTTT.

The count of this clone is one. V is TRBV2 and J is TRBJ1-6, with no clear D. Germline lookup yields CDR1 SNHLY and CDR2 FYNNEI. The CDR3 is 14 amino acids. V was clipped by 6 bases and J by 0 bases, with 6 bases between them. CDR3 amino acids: CASRQSSYNSPLHF. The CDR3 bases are TGTGCCAGCAGACAAAGCTCCTATAATTCACCCCTCCACTTT. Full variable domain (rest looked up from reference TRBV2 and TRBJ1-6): EPEVTQTPSHQVTQMGQEVILRCVPISNHLYFYWYRQILGQKVEFLVSFYNNEISEKSEIFDDQFSVERPDGSNFTLKIRSTKLEDSAMYFCASRQSSYNSPLHFGNGTRLTVT.

The CDR3 loop is CASSSAAAANTEAFF. The CDR3, as DNA: TGTGCCAGCAGTTCCGCTGCGGCCGCGAACACTGAAGCTTTCTTT. This rearrangement joins TRBV6-5 to TRBJ1-1; D unresolved. V lost 4 bases and J lost 1, with 13 bases in between. This CDR3 comprises 15 residues. The V gene's germline CDR1 is MNHEY and CDR2 SVGAGI.

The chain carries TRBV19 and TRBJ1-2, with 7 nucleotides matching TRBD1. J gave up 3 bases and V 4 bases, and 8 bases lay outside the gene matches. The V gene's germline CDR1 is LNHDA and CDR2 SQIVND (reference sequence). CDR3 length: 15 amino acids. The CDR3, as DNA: TGTGCCAGTAGTACGATCACCAGGGGGGACTATGGCTACACCTTC. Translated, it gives CASSTITRGDYGYTF.

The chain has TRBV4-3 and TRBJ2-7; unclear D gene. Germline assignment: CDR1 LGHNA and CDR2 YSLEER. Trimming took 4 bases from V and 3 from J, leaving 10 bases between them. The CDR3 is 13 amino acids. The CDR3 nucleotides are TGCGCCAGCAGCCTCACACAGAACTACGAGCAGTACTTC. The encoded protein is CASSLTQNYEQYF.

Written as DNA, the CDR3 is TGTGCCAGCCGGGACAGTGATCATGGCTACACCTTC. Its protein product is CASRDSDHGYTF. The chain joins TRBV6-5 to TRBJ1-2; 7 bases line up with TRBD1. V lost 8 bases, J lost 6 bases, and 6 bases stayed unmatched. From germline, CDR1 is MNHEY and CDR2 SVGAGI. The CDR3 contains 12 residues.

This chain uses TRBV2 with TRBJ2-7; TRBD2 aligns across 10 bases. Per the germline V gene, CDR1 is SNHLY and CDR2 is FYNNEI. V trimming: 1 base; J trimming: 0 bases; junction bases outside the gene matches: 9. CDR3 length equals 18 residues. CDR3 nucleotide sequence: TGTGCCAGCAGTGAAGGTCCAGCGGGGGGGAGTAGCTCCTACGAGCAGTACGTC. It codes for CASSEGPAGGSSSYEQYV.

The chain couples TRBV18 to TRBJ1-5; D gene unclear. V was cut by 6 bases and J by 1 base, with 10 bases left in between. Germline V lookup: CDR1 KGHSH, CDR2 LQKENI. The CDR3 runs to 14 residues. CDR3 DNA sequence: TGTGCCAGCTCGTCTATTCTAAGCAATCAGCCCCAGCATTTT. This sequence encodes CASSSILSNQPQHF.

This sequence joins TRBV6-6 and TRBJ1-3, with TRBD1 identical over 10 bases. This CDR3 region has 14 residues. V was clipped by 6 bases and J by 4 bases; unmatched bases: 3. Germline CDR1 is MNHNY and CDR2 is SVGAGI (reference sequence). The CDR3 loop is CASSGTGAGNTIYF. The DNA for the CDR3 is TGTGCCAGCAGCGGGACAGGGGCGGGAAACACCATATATTTT.

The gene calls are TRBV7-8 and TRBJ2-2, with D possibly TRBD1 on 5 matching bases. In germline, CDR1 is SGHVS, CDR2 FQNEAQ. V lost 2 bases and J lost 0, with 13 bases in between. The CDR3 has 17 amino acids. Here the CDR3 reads CASSLSYGAANTGELFF. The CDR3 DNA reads TGTGCCAGCAGCTTAAGTTATGGGGCAGCGAACACCGGGGAGCTGTTTTTT. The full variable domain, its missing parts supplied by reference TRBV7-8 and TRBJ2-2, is GAGVSQSPRYKVAKRGQDVALRCDPISGHVSLFWYQQALGQGPEFLTYFQNEAQLDKSGLPSDRFFAERPEGSVSTLKIQRTQQEDSAVYLCASSLSYGAANTGELFFGEGSRLTVL.